One and the same sample provided the 9 T cell receptor beta chains below, sequenced in a study of cytomegalovirus exposure and HLA in healthy donors. Assay: immunoSEQ multiplex PCR; the TCRdb copy retains only in-frame clones and omits some. This table holds about 170,000 clones, 80% to 90% found once. The material sequenced was PBMCs. These receptors originate from a woman younger than 45 in good health and CMV-seronegative.

The V gene is TRBV5-6, the J gene TRBJ1-1; D not certain. There are 14 residues in the CDR3. Germline CDR1 is SGHDT and CDR2 is YYEEEE. V gave up 4 bases and J gave up 1 base, with 11 bases separating them. The CDR3 here is CASSHLVQNTEAFF. Here the CDR3 DNA reads TGTGCCAGCAGCCATCTCGTTCAGAACACTGAAGCTTTCTTT. Supplemented by reference TRBV5-6 and TRBJ1-1, the full variable domain reads DAGVTQSPTHLIKTRGQQVTLRCSPKSGHDTVSWYQQALGQGPQFIFQYYEEEERQRGNFPDRFSGHQFPNYSSELNVNALLLGDSALYLCASSHLVQNTEAFFGQGTRLTVV.

The chain employs TRBV7-9 and TRBJ1-2, with D unresolved. Germline V lookup: CDR1 SEHNR, CDR2 FQNEAQ (reference sequence). The CDR3 runs 13 residues. Trimming shortened V by 5 bases and J by 3 bases, and 10 bases separated the two germline ends. The CDR3 reads CASSTDGYYGYTF. The CDR3 nucleotides are TGTGCCAGCAGCACCGACGGGTACTATGGCTACACCTTC.

This chain links TRBV6-1 with TRBJ1-2, with TRBD1 identical over 7 bases. Germline V lookup: CDR1 MNHNS, CDR2 SASEGT. The junction had 8 bases not matched to a gene; V was cut back by 5 bases and J by 2 bases. CDR3 length: 15 residues. The CDR3: CASSNHGQANYGYTF. Here the CDR3 DNA reads TGTGCCAGCAGTAACCACGGACAGGCGAACTATGGCTACACCTTC.

V usage is TRBV6-5 and J usage is TRBJ1-1, with D uncertain. The CDR3 has 13 residues. Germline-derived CDR1 and CDR2 are MNHEY and SVGAGI. Trimming cost V 0 bases and J 0 bases, with 2 bases left between them. The CDR3 spells CASSYSVNTEAFF. Here the CDR3 DNA reads TGTGCCAGCAGTTACTCTGTGAACACTGAAGCTTTCTTT.

The chain has TRBV18 and TRBJ1-1; D is possibly TRBD1 (5 bases). V was shortened by 0 bases and J by 6 bases, with 11 bases between the two germline ends. The germline V gene encodes CDR1 KGHSH and CDR2 LQKENI. The CDR3 sequence is 14 residues long. CDR3 bases: TGTGCCAGCTCACCACCGGGCAGGGAGGCTGAAGCTTTCTTT. This sequence encodes CASSPPGREAEAFF.

This rearrangement joins TRBV7-9 to TRBJ2-7, with D perhaps TRBD1 or TRBD2 (5 bases each). V lost 4 bases, J lost 4 bases, and 8 bases lay in between. CDR3 length: 12 amino acids. In germline, CDR1 is SEHNR, CDR2 FQNEAQ (reference sequence). The CDR3 bases are TGTGCCAGCAGCTCCGAGGGGTACGAGCAGTACTTC. Amino acids: CASSSEGYEQYF. The full variable domain, its missing parts supplied by reference TRBV7-9 and TRBJ2-7, is DTGVSQNPRHKITKRGQNVTFRCDPISEHNRLYWYRQTLGQGPEFLTYFQNEAQLEKSRLLSDRFSAERPKGSFSTLEIQRTEQGDSAMYLCASSSEGYEQYFGPGTRLTVT.

This clone occurred a few times. The J gene is TRBJ1-1, the V gene TRBV6-5, with no clear D. Trimming shortened V by 3 bases and J by 5 bases, and 7 bases separated the two germline ends. This CDR3 has 12 amino acids. Looked up from germline, CDR1 is MNHEY and CDR2 is SVGAGI. The CDR3 is CASSYLGTEAFF. The CDR3 coding sequence is TGTGCCAGCAGTTATTTGGGGACTGAAGCTTTCTTT.

The V call is TRBV2, the J call TRBJ2-1; 11 bases fit TRBD2. CDR1 is SNHLY, CDR2 FYNNEI, per germline. This CDR3 region has 14 residues. V lost 8 bases to trimming and J lost 7 bases; unmatched junction nucleotides: 7. Written as DNA, the CDR3 is TGTGCCAGCTCGGGTAGCGGGAGGGGAAATGAGCAGTTCTTC. It encodes CASSGSGRGNEQFF.

This clone showed up just once. The chain combines TRBV6-6 with TRBJ2-2, with TRBD1 identical over 7 bases. V gave up 8 bases and J gave up 7 bases; unmatched junction bases: 7. Germline CDR1 MNHNY, CDR2 SVGAGI (reference sequence). This CDR3 region has 13 residues. DNA for the CDR3: TGTGCCAGCCGTGACAGGGAAAACGGGGAGCTGTTTTTT. It is translated as CASRDRENGELFF.